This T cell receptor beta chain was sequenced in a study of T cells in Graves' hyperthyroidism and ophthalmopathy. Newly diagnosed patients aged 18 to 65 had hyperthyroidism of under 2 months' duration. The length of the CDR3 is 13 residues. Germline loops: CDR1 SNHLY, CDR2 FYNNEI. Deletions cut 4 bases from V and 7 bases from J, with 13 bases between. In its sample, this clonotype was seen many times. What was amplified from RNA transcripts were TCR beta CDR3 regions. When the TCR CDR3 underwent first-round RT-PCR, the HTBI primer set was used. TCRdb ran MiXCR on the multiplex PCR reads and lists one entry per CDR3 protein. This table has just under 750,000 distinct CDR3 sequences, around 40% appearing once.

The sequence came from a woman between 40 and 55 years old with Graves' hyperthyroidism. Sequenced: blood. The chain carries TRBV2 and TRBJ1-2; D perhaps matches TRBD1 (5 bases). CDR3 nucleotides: TGTGCCAGCAGTGTTGGCAGGGCCTTTGGCTACACCTTC. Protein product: CASSVGRAFGYTF.